Presented here are 32 T cell receptor beta chains from one specimen sequenced in a study of early T cells in non-severe SARS-CoV-2 infection (dated by TCRdb to about 2021). Receptor libraries were prepared by 5' RACE. Sequencer: NextSeq 500. The public reads were reanalyzed by TCRdb: fastp trimming at Q25, MiXCR alignment, in-frame beta chains only. Records with the same CDR3 protein are collapsed into one entry carrying the most frequent genes and DNA. Counted in this sample were 55,000 to 75,000 distinct CDR3 sequences; 11% of them appeared once. The ten largest clones take up 6.4% of the sample. The sample comprised whole blood. The receptors here all came from an adult who was a healthcare worker with PCR-confirmed SARS-CoV-2 infection or an uninfected control (not recorded which).

Ten or more counts support this clonotype. V and J are TRBV4-3 and TRBJ1-1, with D perhaps TRBD1 (5 bases). V lost 0 bases and J lost 0, with 8 bases in between. This CDR3 contains 15 residues. The V gene's germline CDR1 is LGHNA and CDR2 YSLEER. The CDR3, as DNA: TGCGCCAGCAGCCAAGAAAGACAGATGAACACTGAAGCTTTCTTT. Protein: CASSQERQMNTEAFF.

The chain uses TRBV15 and TRBJ1-4; no reliable D call. Germline-derived CDR1 and CDR2 are LNHNV and YYDKDF (reference sequence). V shed 1 base and J shed 5 bases, with 8 bases lying between them. This CDR3 contains 14 residues. The CDR3 coding sequence is TGTGCCACCAGCAGAGGTCACGGGAATGAAAAACTGTTTTTT. Amino acid sequence: CATSRGHGNEKLFF.

J is TRBJ1-2 and V is TRBV10-3, with D maybe TRBD1 (5 bases). The CDR3 spans 13 residues. CDR1 ENHRY and CDR2 SYGVKD come from the germline V gene. V was trimmed by 7 bases and J by 7 bases, leaving 16 bases between them. In DNA, the CDR3 is TGTGCCATCACCCAGGTGATTCAGGGTGGCTACACCTTC. Translated, it gives CAITQVIQGGYTF.

Remarks on this clonotype: A read error may explain this, as a much larger clone is one base away. V gene TRBV20-1 combines with J gene TRBJ2-1, with TRBD2 identical over 10 bases. The CDR3 has 17 amino acids. The V and J ends lost 6 bases and 8 bases, in that order; junction bases with no gene match: 19. Per the germline V gene, CDR1 is DFQATT and CDR2 is SNEGSKA (reference sequence). The CDR3 is CSAPNSPSSGRPYEQFF. The DNA of the CDR3 is TGCAGTGCCCCCAACTCTCCGAGTAGCGGGAGGCCATATGAGCAGTTCTTC.

This clonotype was picked up many times. J is TRBJ2-6 and V is TRBV6-2 or TRBV6-3; D is ambiguous. V was trimmed by 5 bases and J by 0 bases, leaving 5 bases between them. Germline assignment: CDR1 MNHEY and CDR2 SVGEGT. This CDR3 spans 14 amino acids. CDR3 region: CASSDNSGANVLTF. CDR3 nucleotides: TGTGCCAGCAGTGACAACTCTGGGGCCAACGTCCTGACTTTC.

The chain employs TRBV20-1 and TRBJ1-6, with D tentatively TRBD1 (5 bases). V was shortened by 3 bases and J by 5 bases, with 11 bases between the two germline ends. CDR3 length: 14 residues. Germline V gene lookup returns CDR1 DFQATT and CDR2 SNEGSKA (reference sequence). The CDR3 DNA reads TGCAGTGCTAGGAGAGGGGCAAATAATTCACCCCTCCACTTT. It specifies CSARRGANNSPLHF.

This clonotype was counted at least ten times. The J gene is TRBJ2-2, the V gene TRBV20-1; 10 bases match TRBD1. CDR3 size: 12 residues. Germline assignment: CDR1 DFQATT and CDR2 SNEGSKA (reference sequence). The CDR3 nucleotides read TGCAGGGGGACAGGGGACACCGGGGAGCTGTTTTTT. Translating it yields CRGTGDTGELFF.

This clonotype was detected only a few times. The chain carries TRBV10-3 and TRBJ2-2; D gene uncertain. Germline lookup yields CDR1 ENHRY and CDR2 SYGVKD. V lost 7 bases and J 7 bases, leaving 13 bases between the germline ends. The CDR3 runs 13 residues. This chain's CDR3 is CAITQSPGGELFF. CDR3 bases: TGTGCCATCACTCAATCCCCGGGCGGGGAGCTGTTTTTT.

The chain carries TRBV12-3 or TRBV12-4 and TRBJ2-7; 8 bases are a match to TRBD1. The CDR3 length is 11 residues. V lost 8 bases to trimming and J lost 5 bases; unmatched junction nucleotides: 2. The CDR3 coding sequence is TGTGCCAGCTGGGACAGGAACGAGCAGTACTTC. It encodes CASWDRNEQYF.

There are many counts of this clonotype. The rearrangement links TRBV10-3 to TRBJ2-7; TRBD1 is a possible D gene (6 bases). The CDR3 loop spans 14 amino acids. The germline V gene has CDR1 ENHRY and CDR2 SYGVKD. V was trimmed by 1 base and J by 1 base, leaving 8 bases between them. In DNA form, the CDR3 reads TGTGCCATCAGTGAGTTTGGGACATCCTACGAGCAGTACTTC. Translating gives CAISEFGTSYEQYF.

This chain connects TRBV6-2 or TRBV6-3 to TRBJ2-2, with D perhaps matching TRBD1 (6 bases). The length of the CDR3 is 19 residues. Germline V CDR1 and CDR2: MNHEY, SVGEGT. V was shortened by 6 bases and J by 0 bases, with 23 bases between the two germline ends. In nucleotides, the CDR3 is TGTGCCAGCAGCAAGTTACGACCGTCGGGACACCCGAACACCGGGGAGCTGTTTTTT. Its translation is CASSKLRPSGHPNTGELFF.

This clonotype was seen at least ten times. This chain connects TRBV7-3 to TRBJ2-3; D gene uncertain. From germline, CDR1 is SGHTA and CDR2 FQGTGA. The CDR3 spans 13 residues. Trimming took off 2 bases at V and 4 bases at J, with 7 bases between the two ends. The CDR3 protein is CASSLLGSDTQYF. CDR3 nucleotide sequence: TGTGCCAGCAGCTTATTAGGCTCAGATACGCAGTATTTT.

In its sample, this clonotype ranks as medium-sized. V is TRBV7-2 and J is TRBJ2-1, with 13 positions matching TRBD2. The V gene's germline CDR1 is SGHTA and CDR2 FQGNSA. The V segment lost 1 base and the J segment 13 bases; nucleotides outside the gene matches: 4. The CDR3 loop spans 14 amino acids. In nucleotides, the CDR3 is TGTGCCAGCAGCTTAGATACTAGCGGGAGGGCCCAGTTCTTC. Residues: CASSLDTSGRAQFF.

This clonotype was seen a handful of times. CDR3 sequence reads: CSVRAATGELFF. DNA for the CDR3: TGCAGCGTTAGGGCAGCCACCGGGGAGCTGTTTTTT. The J gene is TRBJ2-2, the V gene TRBV29-1, with D unclear. This CDR3 spans 12 amino acids. The V and J ends lost 5 bases and 4 bases respectively, with 8 bases between them. Germline V lookup: CDR1 SQVTM, CDR2 ANQGSEA.

This clonotype was detected only a few times. The genes are TRBV21-1 and TRBJ2-7. TRBV21-1 is a recognized pseudogene. This CDR3 comprises 13 residues. DNA for the CDR3: TGTGCCAGCAGCATCGGCGGAACCTACGAGCAGTACTTC. Residues: CASSIGGTYEQYF.

This chain links TRBV4-2 with TRBJ2-3, with D possibly being TRBD2 (5 bases). From germline, CDR1 is LGHNA and CDR2 YNFKEQ. This CDR3 comprises 15 residues. V was trimmed by 0 bases and J by 6 bases, leaving 13 bases between them. The CDR3 DNA reads as TGTGCCAGCAGCCAAGATCTGAGGGCCGACGATACGCAGTATTTT. Translating gives CASSQDLRADDTQYF.

V gene TRBV7-8 combines with J gene TRBJ1-2; 8 bases agree with TRBD1. Trimming cost V 7 bases and J 3 bases; bases outside gene matches: 4. This CDR3 contains 13 residues. The germline V gene encodes CDR1 SGHVS and CDR2 FQNEAQ. The CDR3 region has the DNA TGTGCCAGCAAGCAGGGGGCGGACTATGGCTACACCTTC. It is translated as CASKQGADYGYTF.

This clonotype was counted only a few times. The rearrangement joins TRBV11-2 to TRBJ2-7; 7 bases agree with TRBD2. From germline, CDR1 is SGHAT and CDR2 FQNNGV. With 5 bases clipped from V and 3 bases from J, the junction kept 7 bases outside the gene matches. CDR3 length equals 14 residues. The chain's CDR3 is CASSRSGDHYEQYF. CDR3 nucleotides: TGTGCCAGCAGCCGGAGCGGGGACCACTACGAGCAGTACTTC.

This clonotype showed up just a few times. V gene TRBV30 combines with J gene TRBJ2-7; 8 bases line up with TRBD1. The CDR3 loop spans 13 amino acids. Germline V gene sequence: CDR1 GTSNPN, CDR2 SVGIG (reference sequence). V was pared by 7 bases and J by 5 bases, with 10 bases of the junction left unmatched. The CDR3 reads CALTRDRPHEQYF. For the CDR3, the DNA is TGTGCCTTGACCCGGGACAGGCCCCACGAGCAGTACTTC. Looking up the rest from reference TRBV30 and TRBJ2-7 gives the full variable domain: SQTIHQWPATLVQPVGSPLSLECTVEGTSNPNLYWYRQAAGRGLQLLFYSVGIGQISSEVPQNLSASRPQDRQFILSSKKLLLSDSGFYLCALTRDRPHEQYFGPGTRLTVT.

V usage is TRBV5-1 and J usage is TRBJ1-6, with a weak D call TRBD1 (6 bases). Trimming removed 4 bases from V and 0 bases from J, with 11 bases in between. This CDR3 region has 16 residues. The germline CDR1 and CDR2 sequences are SGHRS and YFSETQ. Here the CDR3 reads CASSAQGSSYNSPLHF. CDR3 bases: TGCGCCAGCAGCGCCCAGGGGAGCTCCTATAATTCACCCCTCCACTTT.

The V and J genes are TRBV9 and TRBJ2-7; possibly TRBD1 for D (6 bases). The V and J ends lost 3 bases and 4 bases respectively, with 17 bases between them. Germline V gene lookup returns CDR1 SGDLS and CDR2 YYNGEE. CDR3 length: 15 residues. The CDR3 coding sequence is TGTGCCAGCAGCGCCTCTACAGGGCACGGGTACGAGCAGTACTTC. This gives the protein CASSASTGHGYEQYF. The full variable domain, with the rest looked up from reference TRBV9 and TRBJ2-7, is DSGVTQTPKHLITATGQRVTLRCSPRSGDLSVYWYQQSLDQGLQFLIQYYNGEERAKGNILERFSAQQFPDLHSELNLSSLELGDSALYFCASSASTGHGYEQYFGPGTRLTVT.

This clonotype was found many times. The chain recombines TRBV10-1 with TRBJ2-1; 8 bases align to TRBD2. The CDR3 extends over 15 amino acids. CDR1 is WNHNN and CDR2 is SYGVQD in the germline V gene (reference sequence). The V and J ends lost 5 bases and 9 bases, in that order; junction bases with no gene match: 12. The CDR3 DNA follows: TGCGCCAGCAGTCCGGGACTAGGGACTAGGGTTGAGCAGTTCTTC. It is translated as CASSPGLGTRVEQFF.

This clonotype was recorded at least ten times. This chain links TRBV7-9 with TRBJ2-7, with D perhaps given as TRBD1 or TRBD2 (5 bases each). CDR3 length: 17 residues. CDR1 is SEHNR and CDR2 is FQNEAQ in the germline V gene (reference sequence). Between the trimmed V and J ends, which lost 1 base and 3 bases, there was a span of 19 bases. The CDR3 reads CASSLGGVGQLHYEQYF. The CDR3 DNA reads as TGTGCCAGCAGCTTAGGAGGGGTGGGCCAGCTGCACTACGAGCAGTACTTC.

This clonotype was seen only a few times. The chain has TRBV5-4 and TRBJ2-3; TRBD2 aligns across 13 bases. The length of the CDR3 is 15 residues. The germline CDR1 and CDR2 sequences are SGHNT and YYREEE (reference sequence). V gave up 4 bases and J gave up 6 bases; unmatched junction bases: 5. CDR3 sequence: CASSRTSGSPDTQYF. CDR3 DNA: TGTGCCAGCAGCCGGACTAGCGGGAGTCCGGATACGCAGTATTTT.

In this sample, this clonotype turned up a few times. The J gene is TRBJ2-1, the V gene TRBV7-6, with TRBD1 matching over 9 bases. After removal of 0 bases from V and 4 bases from J, the junction contained 1 base not matched to a gene. The length of the CDR3 is 15 residues. Germline-derived CDR1 and CDR2 are SGHVS and FNYEAQ. The CDR3 bases are TGTGCCAGCAGCTTAGCGGGACAGGGTTACAATGAGCAGTTCTTC. Protein product: CASSLAGQGYNEQFF.

CDR3 loop: CASSESNSGASEQYF. The CDR3 coding sequence is TGCGCCAGCAGTGAGTCGAATAGCGGAGCTTCCGAGCAGTACTTC. The chain couples TRBV10-1 to TRBJ2-7; possibly TRBD2 for D (6 bases). Germline assignment: CDR1 WNHNN and CDR2 SYGVQD (reference sequence). The ends were cut back, 0 bases at V and 6 bases at J, with 15 bases in the middle. The CDR3 is 15 residues long.

A few counts support this clonotype. The chain has TRBV7-6 and TRBJ2-1; no clear D. CDR3 length: 12 amino acids. CDR1 and CDR2 (germline): SGHVS, FNYEAQ. Trimming took off 5 bases at V and 8 bases at J, with 10 bases between the two ends. The CDR3 DNA follows: TGTGCCAGCAGCGGCGACGGCCATGAGCAGTTCTTC. Translation: CASSGDGHEQFF.

This clonotype was seen a handful of times. This chain connects TRBV20-1 to TRBJ2-1, with D tentatively TRBD1 (6 bases). Trimming left V 0 bases short and J 9 bases short, with 15 bases between. CDR1 is DFQATT and CDR2 is SNEGSKA in the germline V gene (reference sequence). The CDR3 has 14 amino acids. Written as DNA, the CDR3 is TGCAGTGCTAGAGATGAGGGGGATGGAGGTGAGCAGTTCTTC. Encoded protein: CSARDEGDGGEQFF.

This clonotype has just a few counts. The CDR3 here is CASSPQDAFTILSTQYF. The CDR3 nucleotides are TGTGCCAGCTCACCACAGGATGCATTCACCATTTTGTCGACCCAGTACTTC. The chain joins TRBV18 to TRBJ2-5; D is ambiguous. With 1 base removed from V and 7 bases from J, the gap between germline ends came to 22 bases. Germline V gene data show CDR1 as KGHSH and CDR2 as LQKENI. This CDR3 has 17 residues.

Ten or more counts support this clonotype. The CDR3 DNA is TGTGCCAGCAGCTCCCCCGGGAGGGCTGACAATGAGCAGTTCTTC. This gives the protein CASSSPGRADNEQFF. The chain carries TRBV7-3 and TRBJ2-1; 8 bases are a match to TRBD2. Per germline, CDR1 SGHTA and CDR2 FQGTGA. The CDR3 is 15 residues long. With 4 bases clipped from V and 5 bases from J, the junction kept 7 bases outside the gene matches.

This clonotype was detected only a few times. CDR3 nucleotide sequence: TGTGCCAGCAGGCGGAGGACAGGGGTCTCCGGGGCCAACGTCCTGACTTTC. Translating it yields CASRRRTGVSGANVLTF. The chain uses TRBV5-6 and TRBJ2-6, with 9 bases identical to TRBD1. The J segment lost 4 bases and the V segment lost 5 bases, leaving 10 bases of the junction unmatched. CDR1 and CDR2 from the germline V gene are SGHDT and YYEEEE. The CDR3 has 17 residues.

This clonotype was seen many times. The rearrangement links TRBV7-2 to TRBJ2-1; 14 bases fit TRBD2. The CDR3 is 17 residues long. V lost 5 bases and J lost 8; bases outside the gene matches: 11. Germline CDR1 is SGHTA and CDR2 is FQGNSA. The CDR3 is CASSNRPGLAGVDEQFF. The CDR3 region has the DNA TGTGCCAGCAGCAATAGGCCGGGACTAGCGGGAGTTGATGAGCAGTTCTTC.